This paragraph covers one TCR beta chain sequence. The data originate from a study of blood T cell repertoires in COVID-19. Study at large: In each case, the material was cDNA or gDNA derived from T cells, B-cell-depleted T cells, or PBMCs.

Original processing methods: By means of reference gene primer amplification, nucleated cell counts were estimated. TCRdb keeps only in-frame clones here, not all; method: immunoSEQ multiplex PCR. V, J and clone size reflect that table, while D and trimming were determined from the DNA. The table records 70,000 or so clones, around 80% of them present only once. The CDR3 spans 15 residues. Germline V lookup: CDR1 LNHDA, CDR2 SQIVND (reference sequence). V was cut by 4 bases and J by 2 bases, with 9 bases left in between. The receptor comes from a man older than 75 with active or convalescent COVID-19. The V gene is TRBV19, the J gene TRBJ2-6; D unresolved. The sequencing sample was made of peripheral blood. CDR3 nucleotide sequence: TGTGCCAGTAGTACCACAGAGCCTGGGGCCAACGTCCTGACTTTC. Translation gives CASSTTEPGANVLTF. The whole variable domain, remainder taken from reference TRBV19 and TRBJ2-6, is DGGITQSPKYLFRKEGQNVTLSCEQNLNHDAMYWYRQDPGQGLRLIYYSQIVNDFQKGDIAEGYSVSREKKESFPLTVTSAQKNPTAFYLCASSTTEPGANVLTFGAGSRLTVL.